This TCR beta chain comes out of a study of CD8 T cells in Susac syndrome. The T cells that were sequenced for TCR beta were CD8+ and CD4+ cells from blood. The RNA input was about 0.5 to 1 ug, and it was reverse transcribed with random hexamers. immunoSEQ multiplex PCR amplified TCR beta CDR3 across 54 Vbeta, 13 Jbeta. TCRdb reprocessed the immunoSEQ multiplex PCR reads with MiXCR, giving one entry per CDR3 protein. The sample yields approximately 100,000 distinct CDR3 sequences, 92% seen once. The CDR3 length is 15 residues. V was trimmed by 5 bases and J by 7 bases, leaving 18 bases between them. Input material: CD8+ T cells from PBMCs. The sequence was obtained from a human donor in good health. V and J are TRBV12-3 or TRBV12-4 and TRBJ2-1, with D perhaps matching TRBD1 or TRBD2 (5 bases each). CDR3 sequence (DNA): TGTGCCAGCAGTCCAAGACAGCCTGAGGGGAATGAGCAGTTCTTC. This translates into CASSPRQPEGNEQFF.